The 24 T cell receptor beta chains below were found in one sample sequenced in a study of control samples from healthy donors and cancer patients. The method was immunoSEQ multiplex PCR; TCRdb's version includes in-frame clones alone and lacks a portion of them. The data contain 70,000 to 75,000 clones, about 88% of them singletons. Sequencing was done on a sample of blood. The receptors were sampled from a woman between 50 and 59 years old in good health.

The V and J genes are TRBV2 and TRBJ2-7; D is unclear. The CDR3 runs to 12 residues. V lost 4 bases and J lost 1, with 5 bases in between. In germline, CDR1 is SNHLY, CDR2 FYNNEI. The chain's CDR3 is CASSVRSYEQYF. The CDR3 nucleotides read TGTGCCAGCAGTGTTCGATCCTACGAGCAGTACTTC. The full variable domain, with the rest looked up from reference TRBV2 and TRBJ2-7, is EPEVTQTPSHQVTQMGQEVILRCVPISNHLYFYWYRQILGQKVEFLVSFYNNEISEKSEIFDDQFSVERPDGSNFTLKIRSTKLEDSAMYFCASSVRSYEQYFGPGTRLTVT.

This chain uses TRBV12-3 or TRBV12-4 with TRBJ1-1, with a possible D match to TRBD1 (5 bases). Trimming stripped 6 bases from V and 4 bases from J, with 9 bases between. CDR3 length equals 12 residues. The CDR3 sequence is CASSRDSTEAFF. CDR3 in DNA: TGTGCCAGCAGCCGTGACAGCACTGAAGCTTTCTTT.

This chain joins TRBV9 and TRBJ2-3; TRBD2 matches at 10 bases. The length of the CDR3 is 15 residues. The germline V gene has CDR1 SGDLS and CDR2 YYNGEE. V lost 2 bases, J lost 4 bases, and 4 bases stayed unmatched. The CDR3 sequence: CASSVLAGASDTQYF. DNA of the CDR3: TGTGCCAGCAGCGTTCTAGCGGGAGCTTCAGATACGCAGTATTTT.

The CDR3 reads CASSLGGQGYEQYF. CDR3 DNA: TGTGCCAGCAGCTTAGGGGGACAGGGTTACGAGCAGTACTTC. The V call is TRBV11-2, the J call TRBJ2-7; 9 bases map to TRBD1. Germline CDR1 reads SGHAT; CDR2 reads FQNNGV. CDR3 length equals 14 residues. V dropped 1 base and J dropped 4; count of bases not matched to a gene: 2.

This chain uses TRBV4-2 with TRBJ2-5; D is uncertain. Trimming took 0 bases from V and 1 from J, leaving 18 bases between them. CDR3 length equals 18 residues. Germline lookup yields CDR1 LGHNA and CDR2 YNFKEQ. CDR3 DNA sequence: TGTGCCAGCAGCCAAGATTGGGCGGTCGGACGTTTCCAAGAGACCCAGTACTTC. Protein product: CASSQDWAVGRFQETQYF.

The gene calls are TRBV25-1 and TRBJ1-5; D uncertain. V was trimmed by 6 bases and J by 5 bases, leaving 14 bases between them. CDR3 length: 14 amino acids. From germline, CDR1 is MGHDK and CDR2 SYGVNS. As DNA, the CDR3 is TGTGCCAGCAGCGGCCGGGCCAATCATCAGCCCCAGCATTTT. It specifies CASSGRANHQPQHF.

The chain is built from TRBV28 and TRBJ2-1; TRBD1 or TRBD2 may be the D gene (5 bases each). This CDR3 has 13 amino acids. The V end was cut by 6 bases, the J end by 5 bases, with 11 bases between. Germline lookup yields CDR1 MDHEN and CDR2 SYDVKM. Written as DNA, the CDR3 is TGTGCCAGCAGAATGGGACGAGACAATGAGCAGTTCTTC. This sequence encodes CASRMGRDNEQFF.

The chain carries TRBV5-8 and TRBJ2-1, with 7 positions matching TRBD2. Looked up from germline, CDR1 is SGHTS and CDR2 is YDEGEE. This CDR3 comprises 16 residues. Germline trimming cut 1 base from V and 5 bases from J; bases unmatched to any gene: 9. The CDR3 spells CASSLKRLAADNEQFF. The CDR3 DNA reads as TGTGCCAGCAGCTTGAAAAGGCTAGCGGCGGACAATGAGCAGTTCTTC.

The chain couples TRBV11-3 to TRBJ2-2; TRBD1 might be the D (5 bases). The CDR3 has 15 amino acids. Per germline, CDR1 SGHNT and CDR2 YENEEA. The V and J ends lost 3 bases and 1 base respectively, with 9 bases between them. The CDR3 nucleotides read TGTGCCAGCAGCTTCGCGCAGGGGAACACCGGGGAGCTGTTTTTT. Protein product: CASSFAQGNTGELFF.

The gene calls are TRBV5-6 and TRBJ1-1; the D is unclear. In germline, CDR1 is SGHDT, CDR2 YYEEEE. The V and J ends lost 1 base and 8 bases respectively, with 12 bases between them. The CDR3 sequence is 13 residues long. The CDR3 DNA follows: TGTGCCAGCAGCTTGTCTGCCGGAGCCGAAGCTTTCTTT. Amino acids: CASSLSAGAEAFF.

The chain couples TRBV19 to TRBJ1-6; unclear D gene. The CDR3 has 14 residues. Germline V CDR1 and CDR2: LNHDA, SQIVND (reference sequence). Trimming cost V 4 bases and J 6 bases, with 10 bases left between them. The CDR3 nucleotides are TGTGCCAGTAGTACTTGGACGGCTAATTCACCCCTCCACTTT. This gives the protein CASSTWTANSPLHF.

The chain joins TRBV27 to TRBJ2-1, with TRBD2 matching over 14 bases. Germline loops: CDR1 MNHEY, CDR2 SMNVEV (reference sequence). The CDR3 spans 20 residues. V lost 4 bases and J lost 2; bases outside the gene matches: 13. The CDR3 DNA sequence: TGTGCCAGCAGTTCCTCCCCGTCTAGACTAGCGGGAGGGCCCTACAATGAGCAGTTCTTC. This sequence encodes CASSSSPSRLAGGPYNEQFF.

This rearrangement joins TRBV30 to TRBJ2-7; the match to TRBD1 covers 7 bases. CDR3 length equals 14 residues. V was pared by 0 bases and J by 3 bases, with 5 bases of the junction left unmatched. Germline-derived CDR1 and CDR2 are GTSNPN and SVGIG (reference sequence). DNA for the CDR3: TGTGCCTGGAGTGTATGGGCAGGGGGCTACGAGCAGTACTTC. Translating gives CAWSVWAGGYEQYF. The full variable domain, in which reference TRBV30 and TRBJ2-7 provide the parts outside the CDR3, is SQTIHQWPATLVQPVGSPLSLECTVEGTSNPNLYWYRQAAGRGLQLLFYSVGIGQISSEVPQNLSASRPQDRQFILSSKKLLLSDSGFYLCAWSVWAGGYEQYFGPGTRLTVT.

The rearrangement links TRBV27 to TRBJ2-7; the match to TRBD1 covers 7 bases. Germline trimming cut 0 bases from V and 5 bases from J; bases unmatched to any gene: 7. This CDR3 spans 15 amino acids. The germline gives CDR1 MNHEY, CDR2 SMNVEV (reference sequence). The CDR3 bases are TGTGCCAGCAGTTTATCCCCAAGACAGGGCCACGAGCAGTACTTC. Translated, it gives CASSLSPRQGHEQYF.

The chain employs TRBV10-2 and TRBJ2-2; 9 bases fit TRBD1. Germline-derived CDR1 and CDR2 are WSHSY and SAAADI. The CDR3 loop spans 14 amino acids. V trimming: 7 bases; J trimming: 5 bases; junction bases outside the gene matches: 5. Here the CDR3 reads CASTGQGRTGELFF. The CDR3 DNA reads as TGCGCCAGCACCGGACAGGGGAGAACCGGGGAGCTGTTTTTT.

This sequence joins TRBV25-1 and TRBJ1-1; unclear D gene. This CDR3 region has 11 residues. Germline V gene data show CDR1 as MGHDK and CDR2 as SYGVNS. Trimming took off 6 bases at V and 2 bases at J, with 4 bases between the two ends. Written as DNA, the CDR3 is TGTGCCAGCAGCCTAAACACTGAAGCTTTCTTT. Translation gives CASSLNTEAFF.

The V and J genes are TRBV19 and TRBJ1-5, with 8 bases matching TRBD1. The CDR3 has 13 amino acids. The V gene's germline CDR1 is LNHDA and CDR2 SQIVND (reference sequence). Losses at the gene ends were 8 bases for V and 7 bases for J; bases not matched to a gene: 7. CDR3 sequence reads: CASEQGVGQPQHF. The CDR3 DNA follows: TGTGCCAGTGAACAGGGGGTCGGCCAGCCCCAGCATTTT.

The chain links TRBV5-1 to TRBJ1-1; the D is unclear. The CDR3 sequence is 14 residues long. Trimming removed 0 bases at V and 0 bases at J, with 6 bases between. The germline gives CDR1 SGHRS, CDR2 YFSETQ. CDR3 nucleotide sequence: TGCGCCAGCAGCTTGGCAGCTTTGAACACTGAAGCTTTCTTT. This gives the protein CASSLAALNTEAFF.

CDR3: CASSLQGYGYTF. The CDR3, as DNA: TGTGCCAGCAGCCTACAGGGGTATGGCTACACCTTC. The chain has TRBV6-5 and TRBJ1-2; 7 bases fit TRBD1. Germline values: CDR1 MNHEY, CDR2 SVGAGI. This CDR3 comprises 12 residues. The V segment lost 6 bases and the J segment 5 bases; nucleotides outside the gene matches: 3.

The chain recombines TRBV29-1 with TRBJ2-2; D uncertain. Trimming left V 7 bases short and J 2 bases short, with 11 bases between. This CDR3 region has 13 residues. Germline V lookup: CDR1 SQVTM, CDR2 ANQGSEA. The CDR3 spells CSARPHNTGELFF. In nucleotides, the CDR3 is TGCAGCGCTAGGCCCCATAACACCGGGGAGCTGTTTTTT.

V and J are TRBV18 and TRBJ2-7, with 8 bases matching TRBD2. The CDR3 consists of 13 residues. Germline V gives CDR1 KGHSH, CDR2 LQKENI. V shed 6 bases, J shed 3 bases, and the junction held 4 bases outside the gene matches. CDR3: CASSSGTSYEQYF. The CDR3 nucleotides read TGTGCCAGCTCGTCCGGGACTAGCTACGAGCAGTACTTC.

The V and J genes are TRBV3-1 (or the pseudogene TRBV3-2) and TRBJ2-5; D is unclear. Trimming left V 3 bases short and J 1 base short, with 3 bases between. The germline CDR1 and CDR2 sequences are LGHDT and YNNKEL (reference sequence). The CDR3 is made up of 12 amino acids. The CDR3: CASSQSQETQYF. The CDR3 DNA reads TGTGCCAGCAGCCAGTCCCAAGAGACCCAGTACTTC.

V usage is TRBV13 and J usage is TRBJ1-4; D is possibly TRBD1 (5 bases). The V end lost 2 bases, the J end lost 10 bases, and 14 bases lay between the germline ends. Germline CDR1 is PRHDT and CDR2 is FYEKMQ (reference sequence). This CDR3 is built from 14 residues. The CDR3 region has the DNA TGTGCCAGCAGCTTAATGGGGGACGTTGGAAAACTGTTTTTT. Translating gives CASSLMGDVGKLFF.

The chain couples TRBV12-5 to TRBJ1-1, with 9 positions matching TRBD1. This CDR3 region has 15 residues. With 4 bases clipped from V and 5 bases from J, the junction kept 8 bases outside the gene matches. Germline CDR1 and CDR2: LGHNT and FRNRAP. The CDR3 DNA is TGTGCTAGTGGTTGGGGGGGACAGGGAGGAACTGAAGCTTTCTTT. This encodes CASGWGGQGGTEAFF.